This T cell receptor (beta chain) emerged from a study of cytomegalovirus exposure and HLA in healthy donors. Note on this clone: The antigen is undetermined.

Study-level findings and limits: The classifier, whose performance was assessed in both the original and validation cohorts, reportedly diagnosed cytomegalovirus status with high specificity and sensitivity. Listed as cytomegalovirus-associated were 150 or so TCR beta chains.

Profiling relied on immunoSEQ multiplex PCR, and the TCRdb table lists in-frame clones only, not all of them. The sample holds 200,000 to 300,000 clones; approximately 84% are singletons and the top ten take around 13%. CDR3 length equals 18 residues. The J segment lost 0 bases and the V segment lost 0 bases, leaving 11 bases of the junction unmatched. Germline CDR1 and CDR2: SGHDT and YYEEEE. Sequencing used PBMCs. The TCR comes from a man aged 18 to 29 in good health and CMV-seropositive. J is TRBJ2-7 and V is TRBV5-6, with 8 bases that match TRBD1. The CDR3 loop reads CASSLVGQVQTLSYEQYF. In DNA form, the CDR3 reads TGTGCCAGCAGCTTGGTGGGACAGGTGCAGACTCTCTCCTACGAGCAGTACTTC. The whole variable domain, remainder taken from reference TRBV5-6 and TRBJ2-7, is DAGVTQSPTHLIKTRGQQVTLRCSPKSGHDTVSWYQQALGQGPQFIFQYYEEEERQRGNFPDRFSGHQFPNYSSELNVNALLLGDSALYLCASSLVGQVQTLSYEQYFGPGTRLTVT.